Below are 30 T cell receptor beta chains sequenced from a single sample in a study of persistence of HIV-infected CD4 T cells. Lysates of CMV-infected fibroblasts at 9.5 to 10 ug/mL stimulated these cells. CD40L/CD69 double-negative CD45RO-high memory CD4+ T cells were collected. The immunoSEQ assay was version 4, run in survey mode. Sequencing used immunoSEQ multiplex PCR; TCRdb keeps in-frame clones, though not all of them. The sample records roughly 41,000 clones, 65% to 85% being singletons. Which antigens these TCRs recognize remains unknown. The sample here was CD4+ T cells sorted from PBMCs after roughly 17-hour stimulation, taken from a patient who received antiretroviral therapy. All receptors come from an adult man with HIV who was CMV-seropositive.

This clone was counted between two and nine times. The CDR3 is CASSHAGLKQYF. The CDR3 coding sequence is TGTGCCAGCAGCCACGCAGGGTTGAAGCAGTACTTC. The rearrangement uses TRBV3-1 (or the pseudogene TRBV3-2) and TRBJ2-7, with D possibly being TRBD1 (5 bases). The germline V gene has CDR1 LGHDT and CDR2 YNNKEL (reference sequence). Trimming cost V 3 bases and J 8 bases, with 11 bases left between them. The CDR3 has 12 residues.

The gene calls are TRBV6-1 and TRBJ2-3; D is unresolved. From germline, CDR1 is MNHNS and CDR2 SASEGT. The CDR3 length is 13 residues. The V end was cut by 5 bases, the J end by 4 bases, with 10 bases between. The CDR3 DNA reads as TGTGCCAGCAGTTTTACTTTGGCAGATACGCAGTATTTT. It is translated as CASSFTLADTQYF.

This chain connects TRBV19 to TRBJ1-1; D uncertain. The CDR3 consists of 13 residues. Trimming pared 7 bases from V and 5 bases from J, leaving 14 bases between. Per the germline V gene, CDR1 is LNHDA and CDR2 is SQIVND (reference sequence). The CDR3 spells CASKEERETEAFF. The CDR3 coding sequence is TGTGCCAGTAAGGAGGAGAGGGAGACTGAAGCTTTCTTT.

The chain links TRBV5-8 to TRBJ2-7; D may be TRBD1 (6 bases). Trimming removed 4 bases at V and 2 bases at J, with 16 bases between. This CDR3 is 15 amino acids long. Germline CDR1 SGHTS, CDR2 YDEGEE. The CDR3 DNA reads TGTGCCAGCAGCCCCGCTACACGGACAGCCTACGAGCAGTACTTC. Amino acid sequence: CASSPATRTAYEQYF.

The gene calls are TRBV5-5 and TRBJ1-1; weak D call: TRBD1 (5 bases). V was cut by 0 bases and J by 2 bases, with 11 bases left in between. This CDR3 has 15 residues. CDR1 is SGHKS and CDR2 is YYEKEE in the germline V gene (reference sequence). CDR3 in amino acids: CASSLGTFLNTEAFF. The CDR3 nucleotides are TGTGCCAGCAGCTTGGGGACATTCCTTAACACTGAAGCTTTCTTT.

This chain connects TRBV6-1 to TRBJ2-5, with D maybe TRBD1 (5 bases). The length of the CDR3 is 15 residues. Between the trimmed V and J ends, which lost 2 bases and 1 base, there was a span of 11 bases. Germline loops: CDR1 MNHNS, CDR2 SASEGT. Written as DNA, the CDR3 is TGTGCCAGCAGTGAAATCCCAGGGCCCCAAGAGACCCAGTACTTC. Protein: CASSEIPGPQETQYF.

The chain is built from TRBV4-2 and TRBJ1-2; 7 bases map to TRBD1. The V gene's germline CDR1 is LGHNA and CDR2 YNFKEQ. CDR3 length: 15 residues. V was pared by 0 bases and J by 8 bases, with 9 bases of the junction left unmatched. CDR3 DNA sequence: TGTGCCAGCAGCCAAGATAGGAAGGGGGCAGGGGGCTACACCTTC. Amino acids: CASSQDRKGAGGYTF.

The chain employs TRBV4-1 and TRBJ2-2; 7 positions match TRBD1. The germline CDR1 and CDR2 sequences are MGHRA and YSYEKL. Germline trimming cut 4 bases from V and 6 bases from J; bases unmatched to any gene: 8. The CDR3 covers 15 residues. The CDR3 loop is CASSPGQAGSGELFF. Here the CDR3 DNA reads TGCGCCAGCAGCCCAGGACAGGCTGGGTCCGGGGAGCTGTTTTTT.

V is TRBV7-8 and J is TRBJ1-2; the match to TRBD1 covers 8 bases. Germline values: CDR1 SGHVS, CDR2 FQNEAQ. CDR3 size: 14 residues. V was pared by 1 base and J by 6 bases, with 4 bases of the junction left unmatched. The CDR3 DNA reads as TGTGCCAGCAGCTTAGGGACAGGGAAGGATGGCTACACCTTC. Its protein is CASSLGTGKDGYTF. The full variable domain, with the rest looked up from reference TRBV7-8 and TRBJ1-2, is GAGVSQSPRYKVAKRGQDVALRCDPISGHVSLFWYQQALGQGPEFLTYFQNEAQLDKSGLPSDRFFAERPEGSVSTLKIQRTQQEDSAVYLCASSLGTGKDGYTFGSGTRLTVV.

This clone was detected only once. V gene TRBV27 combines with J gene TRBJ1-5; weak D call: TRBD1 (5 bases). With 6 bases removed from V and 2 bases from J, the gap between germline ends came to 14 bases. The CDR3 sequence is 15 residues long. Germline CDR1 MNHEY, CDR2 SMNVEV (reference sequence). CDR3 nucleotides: TGTGCCAGCAGCCCCGGGGCAGTTGGCAATCAGCCCCAGCATTTT. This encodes CASSPGAVGNQPQHF.

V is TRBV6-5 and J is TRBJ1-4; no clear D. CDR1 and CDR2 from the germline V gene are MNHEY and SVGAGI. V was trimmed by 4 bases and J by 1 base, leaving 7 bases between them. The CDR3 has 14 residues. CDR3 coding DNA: TGTGCCAGCAGTTCGGAGTTAACTAATGAAAAACTGTTTTTT. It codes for CASSSELTNEKLFF.

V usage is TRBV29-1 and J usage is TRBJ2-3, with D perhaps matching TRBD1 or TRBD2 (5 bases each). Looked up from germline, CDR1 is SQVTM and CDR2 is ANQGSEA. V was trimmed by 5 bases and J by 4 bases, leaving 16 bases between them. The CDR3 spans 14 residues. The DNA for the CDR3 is TGCAGCGTTCGGAGGTCAGGGAAGGCAGATACGCAGTATTTT. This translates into CSVRRSGKADTQYF.

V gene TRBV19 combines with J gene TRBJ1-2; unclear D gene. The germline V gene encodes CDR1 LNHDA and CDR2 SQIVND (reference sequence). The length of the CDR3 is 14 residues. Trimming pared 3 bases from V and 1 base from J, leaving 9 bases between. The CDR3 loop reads CASSIHTDNYGYTF. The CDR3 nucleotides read TGTGCCAGTAGTATCCACACTGATAACTATGGCTACACCTTC.

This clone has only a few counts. The CDR3 reads CASSQDRRASGGAREQYF. In nucleotides, the CDR3 is TGTGCCAGCAGCCAAGATCGACGCGCTAGCGGGGGGGCCCGTGAGCAGTACTTC. This chain joins TRBV4-2 and TRBJ2-7, with 12 bases lining up with TRBD2. Looked up from germline, CDR1 is LGHNA and CDR2 is YNFKEQ. The junction had 13 bases not matched to a gene; V was cut back by 0 bases and J by 7 bases. CDR3 length: 18 residues.

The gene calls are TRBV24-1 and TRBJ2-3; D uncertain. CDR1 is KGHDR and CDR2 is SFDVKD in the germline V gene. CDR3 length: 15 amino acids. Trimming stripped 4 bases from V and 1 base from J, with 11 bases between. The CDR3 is CATSDTGPRTDTQYF. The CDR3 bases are TGTGCCACCAGTGACACCGGGCCCCGCACAGATACGCAGTATTTT.

CDR3 protein: CASSSRLGPVYSDEQFF. The DNA of the CDR3 is TGTGCCAGCAGCTCTCGCCTAGGACCAGTCTATAGTGATGAGCAGTTCTTC. The rearrangement joins TRBV9 to TRBJ2-1; no definite D call. From germline, CDR1 is SGDLS and CDR2 YYNGEE. This CDR3 has 17 amino acids. V gave up 4 bases and J gave up 8 bases, with 25 bases separating them. Together with reference TRBV9 and TRBJ2-1, the CDR3 gives the full variable domain: DSGVTQTPKHLITATGQRVTLRCSPRSGDLSVYWYQQSLDQGLQFLIQYYNGEERAKGNILERFSAQQFPDLHSELNLSSLELGDSALYFCASSSRLGPVYSDEQFFGPGTRLTVL.

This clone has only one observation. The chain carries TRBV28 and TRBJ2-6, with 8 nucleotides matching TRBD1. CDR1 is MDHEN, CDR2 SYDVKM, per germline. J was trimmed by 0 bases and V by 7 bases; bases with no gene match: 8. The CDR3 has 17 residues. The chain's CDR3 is CASTLRTGSSGANVLTF. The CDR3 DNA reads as TGTGCCAGCACCCTAAGGACAGGGTCCTCTGGGGCCAACGTCCTGACTTTC.

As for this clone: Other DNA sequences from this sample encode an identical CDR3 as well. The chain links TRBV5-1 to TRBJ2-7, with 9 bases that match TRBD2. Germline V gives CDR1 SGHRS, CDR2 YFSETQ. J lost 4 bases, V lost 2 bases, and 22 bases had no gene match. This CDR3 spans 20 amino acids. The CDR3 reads CASSFGRGLAGGDGSYEQYF. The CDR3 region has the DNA TGCGCCAGCAGCTTTGGGCGGGGACTCGCGGGGGGGGACGGATCTTACGAGCAGTACTTC.

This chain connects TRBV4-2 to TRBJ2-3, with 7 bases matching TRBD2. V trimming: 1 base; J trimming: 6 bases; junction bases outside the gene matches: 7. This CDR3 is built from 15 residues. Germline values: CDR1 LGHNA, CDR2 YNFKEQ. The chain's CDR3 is CASSQGEGGWDTQYF. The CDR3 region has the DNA TGTGCCAGCAGCCAAGGAGAGGGAGGGTGGGATACGCAGTATTTT.

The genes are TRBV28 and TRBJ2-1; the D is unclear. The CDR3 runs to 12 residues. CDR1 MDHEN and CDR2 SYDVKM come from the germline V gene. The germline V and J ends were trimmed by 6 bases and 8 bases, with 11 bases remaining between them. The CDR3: CASRYSSHEQFF. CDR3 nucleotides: TGTGCCAGCAGGTACAGTTCTCATGAGCAGTTCTTC.

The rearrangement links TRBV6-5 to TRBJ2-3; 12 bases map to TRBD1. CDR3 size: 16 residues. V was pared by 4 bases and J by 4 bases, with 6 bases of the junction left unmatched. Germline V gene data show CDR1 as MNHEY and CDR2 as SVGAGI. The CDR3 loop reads CASSSQGQGAADTQYF. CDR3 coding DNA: TGTGCCAGCAGTTCCCAGGGACAGGGGGCGGCAGATACGCAGTATTTT.

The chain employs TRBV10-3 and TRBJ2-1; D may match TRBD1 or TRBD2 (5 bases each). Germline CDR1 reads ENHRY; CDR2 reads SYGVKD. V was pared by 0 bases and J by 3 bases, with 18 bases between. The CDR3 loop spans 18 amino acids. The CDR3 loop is CAISESRVDSSHYNEQFF. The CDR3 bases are TGTGCCATCAGTGAGTCGAGGGTTGACAGTAGTCACTACAATGAGCAGTTCTTC.

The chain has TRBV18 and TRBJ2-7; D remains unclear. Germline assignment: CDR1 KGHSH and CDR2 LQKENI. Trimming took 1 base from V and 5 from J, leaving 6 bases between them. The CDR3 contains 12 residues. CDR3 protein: CASSPLGHEQYF. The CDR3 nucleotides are TGTGCCAGCTCACCACTTGGGCACGAGCAGTACTTC. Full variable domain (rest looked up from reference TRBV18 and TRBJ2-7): NAGVMQNPRHLVRRRGQEARLRCSPMKGHSHVYWYRQLPEEGLKFMVYLQKENIIDESGMPKERFSAEFPKEGPSILRIQQVVRGDSAAYFCASSPLGHEQYFGPGTRLTVT.

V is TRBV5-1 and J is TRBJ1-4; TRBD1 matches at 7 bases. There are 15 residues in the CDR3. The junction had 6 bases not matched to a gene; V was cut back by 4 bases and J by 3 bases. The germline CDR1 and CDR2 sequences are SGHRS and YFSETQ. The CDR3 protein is CASSVGTAANEKLFF. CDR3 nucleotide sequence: TGCGCCAGCAGCGTGGGGACAGCTGCTAATGAAAAACTGTTTTTT.

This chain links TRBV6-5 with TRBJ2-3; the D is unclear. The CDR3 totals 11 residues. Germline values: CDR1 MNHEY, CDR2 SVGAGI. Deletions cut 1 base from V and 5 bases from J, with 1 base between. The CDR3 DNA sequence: TGTGCCAGCAGTTACTTAGATACGCAGTATTTT. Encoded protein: CASSYLDTQYF.

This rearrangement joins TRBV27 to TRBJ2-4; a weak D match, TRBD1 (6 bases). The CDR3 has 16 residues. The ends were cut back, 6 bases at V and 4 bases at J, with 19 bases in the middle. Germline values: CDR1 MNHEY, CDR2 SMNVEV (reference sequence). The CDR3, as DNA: TGTGCCAGCAGCGGCTCACCAGGGGACGCTAAAAACATTCAGTACTTC. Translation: CASSGSPGDAKNIQYF.

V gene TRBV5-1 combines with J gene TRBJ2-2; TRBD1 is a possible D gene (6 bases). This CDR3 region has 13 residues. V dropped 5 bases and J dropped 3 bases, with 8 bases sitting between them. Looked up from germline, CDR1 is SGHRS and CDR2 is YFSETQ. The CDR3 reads CASRGADTGELFF. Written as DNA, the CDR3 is TGCGCCAGCAGGGGGGCGGACACCGGGGAGCTGTTTTTT.

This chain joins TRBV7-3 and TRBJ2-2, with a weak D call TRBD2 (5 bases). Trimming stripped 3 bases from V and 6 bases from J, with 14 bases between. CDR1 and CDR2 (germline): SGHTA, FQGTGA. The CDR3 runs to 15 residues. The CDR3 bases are TGTGCCAGCAGCTTCGCCGCCGGGATGTCCGGGGAGCTGTTTTTT. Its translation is CASSFAAGMSGELFF. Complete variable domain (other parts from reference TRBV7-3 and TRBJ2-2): GAGVSQTPSNKVTEKGKYVELRCDPISGHTALYWYRQSLGQGPEFLIYFQGTGAADDSGLPNDRFFAVRPEGSVSTLKIQRTERGDSAVYLCASSFAAGMSGELFFGEGSRLTVL.

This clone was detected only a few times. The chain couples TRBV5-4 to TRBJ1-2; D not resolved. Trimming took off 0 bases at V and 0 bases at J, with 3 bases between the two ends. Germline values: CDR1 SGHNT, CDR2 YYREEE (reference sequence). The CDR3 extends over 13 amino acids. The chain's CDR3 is CASSLGANYGYTF. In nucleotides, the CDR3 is TGTGCCAGCAGCTTGGGAGCTAACTATGGCTACACCTTC.

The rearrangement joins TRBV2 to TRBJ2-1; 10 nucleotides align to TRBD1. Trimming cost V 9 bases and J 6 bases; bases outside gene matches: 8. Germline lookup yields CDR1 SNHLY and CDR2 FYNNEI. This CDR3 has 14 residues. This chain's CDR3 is CARARGTGVNEQFF. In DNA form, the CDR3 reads TGTGCCAGAGCCAGAGGGACAGGGGTCAATGAGCAGTTCTTC.